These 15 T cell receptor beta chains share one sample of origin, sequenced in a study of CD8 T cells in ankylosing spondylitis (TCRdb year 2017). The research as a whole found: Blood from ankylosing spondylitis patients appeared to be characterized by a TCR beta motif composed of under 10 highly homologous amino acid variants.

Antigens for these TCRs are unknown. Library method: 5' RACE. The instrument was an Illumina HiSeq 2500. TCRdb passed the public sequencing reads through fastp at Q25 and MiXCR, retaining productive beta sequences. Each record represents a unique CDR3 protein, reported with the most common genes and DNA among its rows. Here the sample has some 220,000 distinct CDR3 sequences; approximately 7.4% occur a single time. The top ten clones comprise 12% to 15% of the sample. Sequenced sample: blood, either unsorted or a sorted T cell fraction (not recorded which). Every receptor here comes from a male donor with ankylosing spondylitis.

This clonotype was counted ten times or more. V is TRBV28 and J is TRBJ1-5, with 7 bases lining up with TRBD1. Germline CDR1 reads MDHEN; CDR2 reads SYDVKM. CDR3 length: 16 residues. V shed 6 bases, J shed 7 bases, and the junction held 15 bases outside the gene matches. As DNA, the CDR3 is TGTGCCAGCAGCGGCGCAGGGGGAGGCTTTCGACAGCCCCAGCATTTT. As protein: CASSGAGGGFRQPQHF.

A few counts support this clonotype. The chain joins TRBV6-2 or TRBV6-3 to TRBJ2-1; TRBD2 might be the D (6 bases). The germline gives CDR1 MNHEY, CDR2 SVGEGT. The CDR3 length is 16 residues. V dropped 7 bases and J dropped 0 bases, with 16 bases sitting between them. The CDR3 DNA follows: TGTGCCAGCACTCTTAGCGGCGCCAGCTCCTACAATGAGCAGTTCTTC. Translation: CASTLSGASSYNEQFF.

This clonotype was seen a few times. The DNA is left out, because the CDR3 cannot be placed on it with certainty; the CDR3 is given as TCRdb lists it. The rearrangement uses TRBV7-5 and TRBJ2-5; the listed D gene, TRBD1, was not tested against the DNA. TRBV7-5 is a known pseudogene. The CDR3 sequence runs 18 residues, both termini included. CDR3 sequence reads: CISVPEALPGRLQETQYF.

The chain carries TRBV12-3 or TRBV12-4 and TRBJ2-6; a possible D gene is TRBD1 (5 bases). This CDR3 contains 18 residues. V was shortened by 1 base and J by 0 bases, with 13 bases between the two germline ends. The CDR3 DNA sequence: TGTGCCAGCAGTTTAGTATCAGGGCTCCACTCTGGGGCCAACGTCCTGACTTTC. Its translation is CASSLVSGLHSGANVLTF.

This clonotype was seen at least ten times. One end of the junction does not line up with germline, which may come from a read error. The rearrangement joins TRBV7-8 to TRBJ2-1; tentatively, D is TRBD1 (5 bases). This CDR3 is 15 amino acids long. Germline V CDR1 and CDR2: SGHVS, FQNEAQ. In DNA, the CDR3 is TGTGCGAGCAGACAGCGAAAAACGGGTATCGATGAGCAGTTCTTC. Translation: CASRQRKTGIDEQFF.

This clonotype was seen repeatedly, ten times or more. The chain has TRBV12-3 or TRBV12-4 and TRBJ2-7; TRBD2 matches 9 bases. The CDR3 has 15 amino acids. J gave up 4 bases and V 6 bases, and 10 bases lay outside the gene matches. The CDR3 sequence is CASRGRGGPAYEQYF. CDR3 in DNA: TGTGCCAGCAGAGGGCGGGGGGGGCCCGCGTACGAGCAGTACTTC.

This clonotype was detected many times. CDR3 protein: CASSSHRVFTEAFF. The CDR3 DNA is TGTGCCAGCAGTTCCCACAGGGTTTTCACTGAAGCTTTCTTT. The rearrangement uses TRBV28 and TRBJ1-1; D possibly corresponds to TRBD1 (6 bases). CDR1 is MDHEN, CDR2 SYDVKM, per germline. The CDR3 contains 14 residues. With 4 bases removed from V and 4 bases from J, the gap between germline ends came to 13 bases.

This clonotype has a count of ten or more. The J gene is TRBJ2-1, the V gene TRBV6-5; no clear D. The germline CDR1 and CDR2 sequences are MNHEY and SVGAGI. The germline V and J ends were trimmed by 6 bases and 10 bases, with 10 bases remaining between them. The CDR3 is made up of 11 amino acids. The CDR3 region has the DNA TGTGCCAGCAGCCCCGGCAGCGAGCAGTTCTTC. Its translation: CASSPGSEQFF.

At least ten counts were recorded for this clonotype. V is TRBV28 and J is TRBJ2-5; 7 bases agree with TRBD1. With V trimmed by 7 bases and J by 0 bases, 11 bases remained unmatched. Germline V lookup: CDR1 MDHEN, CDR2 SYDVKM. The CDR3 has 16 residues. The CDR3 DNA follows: TGTGCCAGCAACTACCGGACAGGAGCGTACCAAGAGACCCAGTACTTC. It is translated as CASNYRTGAYQETQYF.

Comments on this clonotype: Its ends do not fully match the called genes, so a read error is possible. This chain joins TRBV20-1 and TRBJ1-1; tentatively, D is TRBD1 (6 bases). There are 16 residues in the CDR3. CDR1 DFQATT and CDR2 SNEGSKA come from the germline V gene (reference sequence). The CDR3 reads CCARDFPGQMNTEAFF. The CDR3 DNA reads TGCTGTGCTAGAGATTTTCCAGGACAGATGAACACTGAAGCTTTCTTT.

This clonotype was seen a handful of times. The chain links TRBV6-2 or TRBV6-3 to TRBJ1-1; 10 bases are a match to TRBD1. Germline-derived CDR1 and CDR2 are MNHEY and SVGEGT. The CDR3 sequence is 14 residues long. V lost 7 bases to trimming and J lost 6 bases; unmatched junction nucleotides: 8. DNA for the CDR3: TGTGCCAGCACAAAAGGGACAGGGGTGTCTGAAGCTTTCTTT. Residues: CASTKGTGVSEAFF.

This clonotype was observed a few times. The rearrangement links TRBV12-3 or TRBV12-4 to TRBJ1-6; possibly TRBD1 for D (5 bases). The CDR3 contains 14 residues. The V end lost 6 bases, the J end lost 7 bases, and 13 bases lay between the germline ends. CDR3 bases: TGTGCCAGCAGCCCTGGAGGGGCCAATTCACCCCTCCACTTT. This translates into CASSPGGANSPLHF.

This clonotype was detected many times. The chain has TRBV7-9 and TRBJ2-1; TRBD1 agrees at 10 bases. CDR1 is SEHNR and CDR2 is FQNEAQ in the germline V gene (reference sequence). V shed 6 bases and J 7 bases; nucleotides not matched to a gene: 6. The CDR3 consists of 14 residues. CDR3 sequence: CASRQGQGLNEQFF. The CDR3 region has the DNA TGTGCCAGCAGGCAGGGACAGGGGTTGAATGAGCAGTTCTTC.

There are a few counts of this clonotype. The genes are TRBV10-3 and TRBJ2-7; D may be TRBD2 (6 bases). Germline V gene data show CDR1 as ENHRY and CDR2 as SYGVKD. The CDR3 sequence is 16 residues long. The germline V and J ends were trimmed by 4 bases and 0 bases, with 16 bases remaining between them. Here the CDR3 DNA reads TGTGCCATCAGTGTTGCAACTCGGGAGCCCTCCTACGAGCAGTACTTC. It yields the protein CAISVATREPSYEQYF.

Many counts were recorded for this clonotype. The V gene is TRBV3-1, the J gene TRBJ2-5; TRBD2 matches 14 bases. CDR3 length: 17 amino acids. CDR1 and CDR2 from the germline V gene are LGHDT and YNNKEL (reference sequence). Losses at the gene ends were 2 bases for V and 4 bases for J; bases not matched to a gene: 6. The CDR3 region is CASSQPRLAGGVETQYF. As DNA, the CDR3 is TGTGCCAGCAGCCAACCCAGACTAGCGGGGGGGGTAGAGACCCAGTACTTC.